This TCR beta chain was documented in a study of blood T cell repertoires in COVID-19 (dated by TCRdb to 2019 to 2021). Broadly, across the study: Collaborator samples came from the United States, Italy and Spain and covered acute and convalescent phases of COVID-19. The prospective study material was composed of cDNA or gDNA derived from T cells, B-cell-depleted T cells, or PBMCs. The dataset comprised deeply sampled blood TCRbeta repertoires from subjects exposed to, actively infected with, or recovered from COVID-19. The repertoires were released in a freely available public database meant as a resource for research on the immune response to SARS-CoV-2. Samples came from the ongoing ImmuneRACE study (first 160 participants) plus 1,254 subjects from 6 global collaborators. Sample metadata almost always included a de-identified subject ID, COVID-19 status, age in years and sex. Where available, HLA class I and class II types were taken from metadata supplied by the sample provider and were not determined by assay-based typing.

The immunoSEQ Assay, a bias-controlled multiplex PCR, was used to amplify TCRbeta CDR3 regions from genomic DNA. Under the source paper's analysis protocol: Within the assay, amplification of reference gene primers was used to estimate how many nucleated cells each sample contained. To quantify the absolute abundance of each unique TCRbeta CDR3 rearrangement, sequence reads were collapsed and filtered. For each sample, productive Simpson clonality was calculated as the square root of Simpson's diversity index over productive rearrangements. As stored in TCRdb, this immuneACCESS dataset retains in-frame rearrangements with V and J assigned. A fraction of the clones does not appear; measured against another copy, unresolved V genes explain less than half of the discrepancy, and the remainder lacks a known reason. The DNA was the basis for D and trimming; V, J and clone size are from that table. The sample contains about 81,000 clones, 82% of them found a single time. The ten largest make up 6.5% to 8% of the sample.

Whole blood was collected in K2EDTA tubes by collaborating institutions according to the institutions' own protocols. Collaborator samples were shipped for TCRbeta analysis as frozen whole blood, isolated PBMCs, or DNA extracted from either sample type. General conclusions and limits of the study: The quantity of clinical and demographic metadata differed by source and by participant and was supplied without curation.

With respect to this clone: Its antigen remains unidentified. The sample holds no much larger clone one base away, and base qualities are not on file.

V loses 1 base of germline sequence and J loses 0 bases, and the interval between the two ends is 15 bases. The germline V gene (reference sequence) specifies PRHDT as CDR1 and FYEKMQ as CDR2. CDR3 length: 17 amino acids, cysteine to phenylalanine. The read is trimmed to its CDR3 DNA, 51 bases read in frame from base 1. Sequenced material: peripheral blood. The V and J segments used are TRBV13 and TRBJ1-2, with a tentative D gene TRBD1 over 6 matching bases. This TCR was recovered from a human donor in a cohort sampled during active COVID-19. The CDR3 sequence is CASSLVDRQVTNYGYTF. The nucleotides read TGTGCCAGCAGCTTAGTGGACCGACAGGTAACTAACTATGGCTACACCTTC.